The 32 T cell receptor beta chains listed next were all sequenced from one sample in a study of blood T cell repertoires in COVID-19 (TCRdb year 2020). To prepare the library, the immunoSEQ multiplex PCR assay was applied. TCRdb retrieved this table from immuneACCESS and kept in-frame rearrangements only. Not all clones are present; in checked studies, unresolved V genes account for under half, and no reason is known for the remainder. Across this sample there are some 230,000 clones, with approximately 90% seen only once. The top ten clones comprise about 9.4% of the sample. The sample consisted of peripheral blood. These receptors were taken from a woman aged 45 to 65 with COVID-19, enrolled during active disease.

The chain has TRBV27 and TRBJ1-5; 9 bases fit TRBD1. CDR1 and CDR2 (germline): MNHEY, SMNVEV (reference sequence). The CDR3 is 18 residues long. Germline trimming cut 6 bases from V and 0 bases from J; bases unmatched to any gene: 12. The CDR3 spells CASRKLRTGVYSNQPQHF. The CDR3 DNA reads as TGTGCCAGCAGGAAACTGAGGACAGGGGTATATAGCAATCAGCCCCAGCATTTT.

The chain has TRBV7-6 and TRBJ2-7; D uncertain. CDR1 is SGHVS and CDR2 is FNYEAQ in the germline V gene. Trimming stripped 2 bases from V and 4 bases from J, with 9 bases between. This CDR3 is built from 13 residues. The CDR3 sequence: CASSLTEEYEQYF. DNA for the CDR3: TGTGCCAGCAGCTTAACCGAGGAATACGAGCAGTACTTC.

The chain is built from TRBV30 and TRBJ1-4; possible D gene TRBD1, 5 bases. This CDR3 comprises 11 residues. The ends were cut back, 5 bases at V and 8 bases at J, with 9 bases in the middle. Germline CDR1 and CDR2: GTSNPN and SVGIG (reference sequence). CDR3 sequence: CAWGRQEKLFF. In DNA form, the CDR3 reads TGTGCCTGGGGACGACAGGAAAAACTGTTTTTT.

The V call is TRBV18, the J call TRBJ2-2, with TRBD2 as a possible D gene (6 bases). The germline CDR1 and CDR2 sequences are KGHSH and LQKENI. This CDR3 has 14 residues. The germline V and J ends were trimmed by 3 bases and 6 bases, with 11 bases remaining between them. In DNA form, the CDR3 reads TGTGCCAGCTCACCCCTCAGGGAGGCCGGGGAGCTGTTTTTT. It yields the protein CASSPLREAGELFF.

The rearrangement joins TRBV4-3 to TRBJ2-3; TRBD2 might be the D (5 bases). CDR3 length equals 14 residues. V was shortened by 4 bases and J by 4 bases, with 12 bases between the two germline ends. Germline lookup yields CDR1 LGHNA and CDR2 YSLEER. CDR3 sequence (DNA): TGCGCCAGCAGCCGCCGGACGGGGTCAGATACGCAGTATTTT. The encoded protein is CASSRRTGSDTQYF.

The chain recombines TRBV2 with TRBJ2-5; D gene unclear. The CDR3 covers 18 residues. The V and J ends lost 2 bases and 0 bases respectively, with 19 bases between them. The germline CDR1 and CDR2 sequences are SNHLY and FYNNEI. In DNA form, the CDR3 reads TGTGCCAGCAGTGAACCGCCCAAATGGCAGAGGAACCAAGAGACCCAGTACTTC. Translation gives CASSEPPKWQRNQETQYF.

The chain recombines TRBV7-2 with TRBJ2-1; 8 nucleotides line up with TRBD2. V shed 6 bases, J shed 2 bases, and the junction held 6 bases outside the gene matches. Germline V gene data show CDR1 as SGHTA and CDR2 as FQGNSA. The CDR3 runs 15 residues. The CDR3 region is CASRLSGGPYNEQFF. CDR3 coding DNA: TGTGCCAGCAGACTGAGCGGGGGTCCCTACAATGAGCAGTTCTTC.

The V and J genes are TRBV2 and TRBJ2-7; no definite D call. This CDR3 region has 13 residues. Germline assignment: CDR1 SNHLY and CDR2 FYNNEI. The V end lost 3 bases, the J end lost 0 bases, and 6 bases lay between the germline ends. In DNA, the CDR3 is TGTGCCAGCAGTGATGGCCTCTCCTACGAGCAGTACTTC. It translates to CASSDGLSYEQYF.

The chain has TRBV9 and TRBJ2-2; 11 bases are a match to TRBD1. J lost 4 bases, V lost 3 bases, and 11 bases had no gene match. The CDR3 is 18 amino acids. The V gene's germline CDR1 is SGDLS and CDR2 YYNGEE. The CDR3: CASSARDRGLRSTGELFF. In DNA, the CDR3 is TGTGCCAGCAGCGCCCGGGACAGGGGGTTGAGGAGCACCGGGGAGCTGTTTTTT.

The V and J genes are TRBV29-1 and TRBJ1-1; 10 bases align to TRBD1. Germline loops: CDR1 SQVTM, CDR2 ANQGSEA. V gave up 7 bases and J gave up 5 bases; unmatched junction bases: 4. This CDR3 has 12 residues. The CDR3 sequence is CSADRGRTEAFF. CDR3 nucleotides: TGCAGCGCCGACAGGGGGCGAACTGAAGCTTTCTTT.

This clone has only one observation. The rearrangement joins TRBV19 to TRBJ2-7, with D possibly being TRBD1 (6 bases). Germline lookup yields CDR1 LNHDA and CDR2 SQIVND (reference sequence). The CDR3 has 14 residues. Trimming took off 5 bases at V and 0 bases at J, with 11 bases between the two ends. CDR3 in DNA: TGTGCCAGTAGTCCCCACAGGGTCTCCTACGAGCAGTACTTC. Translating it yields CASSPHRVSYEQYF.

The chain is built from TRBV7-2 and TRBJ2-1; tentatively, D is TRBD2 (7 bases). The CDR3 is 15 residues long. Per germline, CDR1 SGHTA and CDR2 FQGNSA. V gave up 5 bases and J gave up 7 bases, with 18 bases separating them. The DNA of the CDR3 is TGTGCCAGCAGCCCGCGGGGGCCGACCGGAAATGAGCAGTTCTTC. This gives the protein CASSPRGPTGNEQFF.

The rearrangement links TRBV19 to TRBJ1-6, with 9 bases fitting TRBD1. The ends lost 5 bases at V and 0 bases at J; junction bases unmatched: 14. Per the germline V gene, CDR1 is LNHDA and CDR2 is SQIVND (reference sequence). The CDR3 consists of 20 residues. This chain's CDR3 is CASSRGTGNRGSSYNSPLHF. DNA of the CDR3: TGTGCCAGTAGTCGGGGGACAGGGAACCGGGGGAGCTCCTATAATTCACCCCTCCACTTT.

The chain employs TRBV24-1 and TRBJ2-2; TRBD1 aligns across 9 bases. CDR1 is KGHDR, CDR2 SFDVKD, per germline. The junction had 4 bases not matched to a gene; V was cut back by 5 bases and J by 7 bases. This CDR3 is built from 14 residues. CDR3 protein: CATSGTGGHGELFF. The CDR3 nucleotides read TGTGCCACCAGTGGAACAGGGGGCCACGGGGAGCTGTTTTTT.

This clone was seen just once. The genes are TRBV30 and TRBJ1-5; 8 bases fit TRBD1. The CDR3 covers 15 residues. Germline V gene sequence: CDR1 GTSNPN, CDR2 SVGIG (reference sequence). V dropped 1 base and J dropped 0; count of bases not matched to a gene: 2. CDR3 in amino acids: CAWSEGTGSNQPQHF. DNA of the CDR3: TGTGCCTGGAGTGAAGGGACAGGTAGCAATCAGCCCCAGCATTTT.

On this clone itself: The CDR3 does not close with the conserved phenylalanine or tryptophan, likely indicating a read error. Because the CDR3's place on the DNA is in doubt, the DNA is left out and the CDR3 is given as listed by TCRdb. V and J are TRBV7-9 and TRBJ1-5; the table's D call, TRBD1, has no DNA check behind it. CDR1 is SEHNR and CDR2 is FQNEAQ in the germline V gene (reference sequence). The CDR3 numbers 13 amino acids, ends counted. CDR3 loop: CASSSNPGTSLAL.

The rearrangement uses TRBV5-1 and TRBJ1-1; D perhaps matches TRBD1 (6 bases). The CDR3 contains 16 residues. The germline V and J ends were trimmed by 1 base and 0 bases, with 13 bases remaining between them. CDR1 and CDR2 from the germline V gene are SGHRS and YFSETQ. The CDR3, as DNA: TGCGCCAGCAGCTTGAACAGGGCCAGTTTGAACACTGAAGCTTTCTTT. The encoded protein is CASSLNRASLNTEAFF.

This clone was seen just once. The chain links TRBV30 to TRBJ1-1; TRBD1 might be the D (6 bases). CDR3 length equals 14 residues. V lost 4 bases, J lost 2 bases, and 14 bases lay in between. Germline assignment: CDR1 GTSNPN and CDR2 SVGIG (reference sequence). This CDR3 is CAWTKGTSNTEAFF. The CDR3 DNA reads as TGTGCCTGGACTAAGGGGACAAGTAACACTGAAGCTTTCTTT.

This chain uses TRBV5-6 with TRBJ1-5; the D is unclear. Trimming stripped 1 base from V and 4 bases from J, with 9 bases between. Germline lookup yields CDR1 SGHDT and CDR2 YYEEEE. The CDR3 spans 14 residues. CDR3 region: CASSLFGSNQPQHF. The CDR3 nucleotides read TGTGCCAGCAGCTTGTTCGGTTCGAATCAGCCCCAGCATTTT.

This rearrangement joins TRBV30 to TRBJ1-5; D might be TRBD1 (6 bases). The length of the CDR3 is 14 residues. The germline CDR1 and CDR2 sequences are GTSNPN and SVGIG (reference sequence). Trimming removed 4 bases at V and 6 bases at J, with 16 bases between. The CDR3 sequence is CAWNEGGASQPQHF. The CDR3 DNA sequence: TGTGCCTGGAACGAGGGGGGGGCCAGTCAGCCCCAGCATTTT.

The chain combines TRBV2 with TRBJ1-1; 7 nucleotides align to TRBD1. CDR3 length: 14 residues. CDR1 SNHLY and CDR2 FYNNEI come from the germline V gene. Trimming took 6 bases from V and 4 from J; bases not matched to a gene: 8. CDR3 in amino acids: CASRLQGLGTEAFF. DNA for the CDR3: TGTGCCAGCAGACTACAGGGGTTGGGCACTGAAGCTTTCTTT. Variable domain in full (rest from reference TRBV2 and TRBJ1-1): EPEVTQTPSHQVTQMGQEVILRCVPISNHLYFYWYRQILGQKVEFLVSFYNNEISEKSEIFDDQFSVERPDGSNFTLKIRSTKLEDSAMYFCASRLQGLGTEAFFGQGTRLTVV.

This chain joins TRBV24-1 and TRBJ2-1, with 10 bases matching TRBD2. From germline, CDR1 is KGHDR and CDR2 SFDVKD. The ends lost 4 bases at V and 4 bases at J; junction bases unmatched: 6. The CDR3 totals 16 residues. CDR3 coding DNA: TGTGCCACCAGTGACTCTGTAGCGGGGGGATACAATGAGCAGTTCTTC. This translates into CATSDSVAGGYNEQFF.

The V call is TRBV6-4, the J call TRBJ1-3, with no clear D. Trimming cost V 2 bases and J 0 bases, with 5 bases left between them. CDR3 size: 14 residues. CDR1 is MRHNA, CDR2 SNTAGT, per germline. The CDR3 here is CASSDGGSGNTIYF. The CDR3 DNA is TGTGCCAGCAGTGACGGCGGCTCTGGAAACACCATATATTTT.

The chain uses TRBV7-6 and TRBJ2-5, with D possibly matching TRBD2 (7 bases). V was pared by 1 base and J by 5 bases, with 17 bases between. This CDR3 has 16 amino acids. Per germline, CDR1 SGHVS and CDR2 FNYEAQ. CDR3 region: CASSLEGGRVGETQYF. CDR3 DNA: TGTGCCAGCAGCTTAGAGGGGGGGCGCGTAGGGGAGACCCAGTACTTC. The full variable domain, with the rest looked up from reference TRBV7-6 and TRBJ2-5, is GAGVSQSPRYKVTKRGQDVALRCDPISGHVSLYWYRQALGQGPEFLTYFNYEAQQDKSGLPNDRFSAERPEGSISTLTIQRTEQRDSAMYRCASSLEGGRVGETQYFGPGTRLLVL.

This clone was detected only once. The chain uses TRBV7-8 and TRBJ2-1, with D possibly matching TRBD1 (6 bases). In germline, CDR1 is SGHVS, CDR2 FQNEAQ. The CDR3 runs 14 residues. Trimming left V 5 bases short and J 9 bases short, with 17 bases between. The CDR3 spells CASSQQLQGGEQFF. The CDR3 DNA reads TGTGCCAGCAGCCAACAGCTACAGGGCGGTGAGCAGTTCTTC.

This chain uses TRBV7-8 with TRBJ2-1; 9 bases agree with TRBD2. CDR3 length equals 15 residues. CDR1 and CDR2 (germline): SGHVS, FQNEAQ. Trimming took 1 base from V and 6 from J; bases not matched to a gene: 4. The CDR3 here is CASSLGQRGVNEQFF. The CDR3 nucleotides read TGTGCCAGCAGCTTAGGACAGCGGGGGGTCAATGAGCAGTTCTTC.

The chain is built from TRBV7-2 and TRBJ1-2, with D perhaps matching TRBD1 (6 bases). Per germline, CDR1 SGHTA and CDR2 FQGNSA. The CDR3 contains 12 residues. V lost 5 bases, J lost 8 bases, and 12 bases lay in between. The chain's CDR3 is CASSRYREGYTF. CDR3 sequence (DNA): TGTGCCAGCAGCCGATACAGGGAAGGCTACACCTTC. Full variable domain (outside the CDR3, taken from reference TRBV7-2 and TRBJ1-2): GAGVSQSPSNKVTEKGKDVELRCDPISGHTALYWYRQSLGQGLEFLIYFQGNSAPDKSGLPSDRFSAERTGGSVSTLTIQRTQQEDSAVYLCASSRYREGYTFGSGTRLTVV.

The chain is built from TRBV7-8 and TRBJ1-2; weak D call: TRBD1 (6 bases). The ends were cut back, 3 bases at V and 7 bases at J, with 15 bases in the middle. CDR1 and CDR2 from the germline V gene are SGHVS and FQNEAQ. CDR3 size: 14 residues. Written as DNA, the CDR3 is TGTGCCAGCAGCTTGGAAGGGCAGGGGCTTGGCTACACCTTC. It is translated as CASSLEGQGLGYTF.

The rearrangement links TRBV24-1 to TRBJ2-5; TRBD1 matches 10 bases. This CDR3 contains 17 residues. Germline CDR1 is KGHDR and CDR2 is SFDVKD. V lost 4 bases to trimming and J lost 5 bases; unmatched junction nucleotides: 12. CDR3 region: CATSDHPGTGDRETQYF. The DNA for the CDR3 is TGTGCCACCAGTGACCACCCCGGGACAGGGGATCGGGAGACCCAGTACTTC.

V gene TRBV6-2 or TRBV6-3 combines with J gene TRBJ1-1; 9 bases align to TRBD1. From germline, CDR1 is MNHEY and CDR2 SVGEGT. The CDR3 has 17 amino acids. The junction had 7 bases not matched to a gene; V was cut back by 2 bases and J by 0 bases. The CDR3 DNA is TGTGCCAGCAGTTACGGAAGGGGACAGGGCCTGAACACTGAAGCTTTCTTT. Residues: CASSYGRGQGLNTEAFF.

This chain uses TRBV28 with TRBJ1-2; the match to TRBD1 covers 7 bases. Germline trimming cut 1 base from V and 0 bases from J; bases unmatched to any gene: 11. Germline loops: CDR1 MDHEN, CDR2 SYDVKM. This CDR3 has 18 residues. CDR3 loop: CASSLSDRALSANYGYTF. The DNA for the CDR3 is TGTGCCAGCAGTTTATCCGACAGGGCCCTTTCGGCTAACTATGGCTACACCTTC.

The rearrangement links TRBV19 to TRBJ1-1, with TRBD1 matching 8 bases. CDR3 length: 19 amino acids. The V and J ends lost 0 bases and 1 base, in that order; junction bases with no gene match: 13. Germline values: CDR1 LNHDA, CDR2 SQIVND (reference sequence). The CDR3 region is CASSIEGFNRGTKNTEAFF. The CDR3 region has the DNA TGTGCCAGTAGTATAGAGGGGTTCAACAGGGGGACTAAGAACACTGAAGCTTTCTTT.